This TCR beta chain was recorded in a study of blood T cell repertoires in COVID-19. Across the whole study: T cells, B-cell-depleted T cells, or PBMCs provided the cDNA or gDNA that served as material.

In the original processing: Reference gene primer amplification gave estimated nucleated cell counts. Data came from immunoSEQ multiplex PCR; TCRdb stores just in-frame clones and leaves some out. V and J calls and clone size follow that table, whereas D and trimming were derived from the DNA. The sample includes 150,000 to 200,000 clones, around 87% of them seen just once. Germline V lookup: CDR1 LGHNA, CDR2 YNFKEQ. V gave up 3 bases and J gave up 5 bases; unmatched junction bases: 16. The CDR3 is 18 amino acids. The Seattle patients, enrolled during active infection, were followed longitudinally. Sequenced sample: peripheral blood. The origin of this receptor is a man between 60 and 75 years old with COVID-19, enrolled during active disease. The chain combines TRBV4-2 with TRBJ2-3; 8 bases agree with TRBD2. CDR3 sequence: CASSHRRVTGGAEDTQYF. DNA of the CDR3: TGTGCCAGCAGCCACCGAAGGGTAACCGGGGGGGCAGAAGATACGCAGTATTTT.